Listed below are T cell receptor beta chains from one sample, sequenced in a study of shared clonotypes between healthy human individuals. Generated by immunoSEQ multiplex PCR, the TCRdb table keeps only in-frame clones and is missing some. The sample includes fewer than 1.8 million clones, roughly 98.5% of them seen just once. The specimen was naive CD4+ T cells sorted from blood. The receptors derive from a man aged 25 to 40 in good health. The CDR3 runs from the conserved cysteine through the conserved F or W. D genes are given only for firm matches. Not all rows give a size; the values are once, few, many and, for expanded clones, a class.

size	J	D	length	V	DNA	CDR3
NA	TRBJ2-3	NA	13	TRBV19	TGTGCCAGTAGTAGCGGGTTGAGGGATACGCAGTATTTT	CASSSGLRDTQYF
NA	TRBJ2-3	TRBD2	16	TRBV14	TGTGCCAGCAGCCAAGGCGGGGGGCGCCCGGGGGATACGCAGTATTTT	CASSQGGGRPGDTQYF
NA	TRBJ1-4	NA	15	TRBV5-1	TGCGCCAGCAGCGAACAAGGGGCCGCTAATGAAAAACTGTTTTTT	CASSEQGAANEKLFF
NA	TRBJ2-5	NA	16	TRBV10-3	TGTGCCATCAGTGAGTCGCGCGGGGAGCCGGTCGAGACCCAGTACTTC	CAISESRGEPVETQYF
NA	TRBJ1-1	TRBD1	12	TRBV11-2	TGTGCCAGCAGCCACAGGGGTTCTGAAGCTTTCTTT	CASSHRGSEAFF
NA	TRBJ2-7	TRBD1	11	TRBV6-1	TGTGCCGAGACAGGGAAGCACGAGCAGTACTTC	CAETGKHEQYF
NA	TRBJ2-7	NA	11	TRBV29-1	TGCAGCGTTGTCTCGGGGAAAGAGCAGTACTTC	CSVVSGKEQYF
NA	TRBJ1-5	NA	13	TRBV6-1	TGTGCCAGCAGTGGATCTCTCTATCAGCCCCAGCATTTT	CASSGSLYQPQHF
NA	TRBJ2-1	NA	15	TRBV15	TGTGCCACCAGCAGAGATCCTTCACAGGGCAATGAGCAGTTCTTC	CATSRDPSQGNEQFF
NA	TRBJ1-2	NA	12	TRBV28	TGTGCCAGCAGTTGGCAGGCTTATGGCTACACCTTC	CASSWQAYGYTF
NA	TRBJ2-3	NA	15	TRBV10-3	TGTGCCATAGGGTCGGGCCGACAAGGCACAGATACGCAGTATTTT	CAIGSGRQGTDTQYF
NA	TRBJ2-1	TRBD2	16	TRBV5-1	TGCGCCAGCAGCTTGGGGACTAGCTTCCCCTACAATGAGCAGTTCTTC	CASSLGTSFPYNEQFF
once	TRBJ2-7	NA	19	TRBV11-2	TGTGCCAGCAGCTTATCGTTAAGTGAACGCGGGATCAGACCCTACGAGCAGTACTTC	CASSLSLSERGIRPYEQYF
NA	TRBJ2-1	NA	16	TRBV4-1	TGCGCCAGCAGCCAAGGGAATAGCGGCGAAGACAATGAGCAGTTCTTC	CASSQGNSGEDNEQFF
NA	TRBJ2-5	NA	13	TRBV5-1	TGCGCCAGCAGCTTGGGCGGGCTTGAGACCCAGTACTTC	CASSLGGLETQYF
NA	TRBJ2-2	TRBD2	17	TRBV4-1	TGCGCCAGCAGCCGAGACCTAGCGGGAGCCAACACCGGGGAGCTGTTTTTT	CASSRDLAGANTGELFF